The entry below gives a single TCR beta chain sequence along with its context. Its matching antigen is unknown. The record originates from a study of cytomegalovirus exposure and HLA in healthy donors. Study at large: An analysis done earlier identified about 120 million unique TCR beta sequences from about 179 million T cells. Early on, a data release was issued that held approximately 92 million unique TCRs from HLA-typed donors. Notes on the study in general: The authors later linked a missense DCLRE1C variant to TCR beta V- and J-gene trimming. Compared with the roughly 670-donor mean, an Asian-associated ancestry cluster reportedly had fewer N-insertions, according to a later analysis.

Trimming pared 5 bases from V and 4 bases from J, leaving 11 bases between. CDR3 length: 13 residues. Germline values: CDR1 MNHNS, CDR2 SASEGT. This PCR relied on a set of 60 Vbeta primers and 13 Jbeta primers. Some clones are missing from TCRdb's copy, which holds only in-frame ones; the method was immunoSEQ multiplex PCR. The repertoire includes hundreds of thousands of clones, 85% to 90% of them detected once, and roughly 2.3% sits in the top ten. The source material was PBMCs. This sequence joins TRBV6-1 and TRBJ1-2, with D possibly TRBD1 on 5 matching bases. This receptor was taken from a woman under 30 in good health and CMV-seronegative. The CDR3 sequence: CASSPRAIYGYTF. The CDR3 nucleotides read TGTGCCAGCAGTCCCAGGGCGATCTATGGCTACACCTTC.